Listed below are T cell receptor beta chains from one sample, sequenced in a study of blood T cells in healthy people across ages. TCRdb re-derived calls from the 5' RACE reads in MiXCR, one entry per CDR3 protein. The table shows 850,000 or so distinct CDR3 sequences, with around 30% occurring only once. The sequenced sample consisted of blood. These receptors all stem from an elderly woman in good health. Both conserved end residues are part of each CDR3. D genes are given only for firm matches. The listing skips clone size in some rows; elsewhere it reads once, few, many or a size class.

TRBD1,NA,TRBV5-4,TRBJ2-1,TGTGCCACCCAGCTTCCAGGGGGTCCGGGCAATGAGCAGTTCTTC,CATQLPGGPGNEQFF
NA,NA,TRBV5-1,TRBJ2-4,TGCGCCAGCAGCCCCTACTCCAGGGGGGAGAAAAACATTCAGTACTTC,CASSPYSRGEKNIQYF
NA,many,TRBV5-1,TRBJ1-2,TGCGCCAGCAGGGGATCCGGGATTAACTATGGCTACACCTTC,CASRGSGINYGYTF
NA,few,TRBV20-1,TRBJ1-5,TGCAGTGCTAGACAGGGCTTTAGCAATCAGCCCCAGCATTTT,CSARQGFSNQPQHF
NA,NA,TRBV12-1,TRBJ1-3,TGTGCCAGCAGCTTTGGAACCCGGGACAGAGGAAACACCATATATTTT,CASSFGTRDRGNTIYF
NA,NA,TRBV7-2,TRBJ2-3,TGTGCCAGCAGCTCAGCCCCAGGGGCGGCAGATACGCAGTATTTT,CASSSAPGAADTQYF
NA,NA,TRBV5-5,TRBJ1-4,TGTGCCAGCAGCTTGTCGGCTCAAGCCGAAAAACTGTTTTTT,CASSLSAQAEKLFF
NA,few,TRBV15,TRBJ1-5,TGTGCCACCCCCCCGCAGGGCAATCAGCCCCAGCATTTT,CATPPQGNQPQHF
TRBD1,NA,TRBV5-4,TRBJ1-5,TGTGCCAGCACCCCTCTGGGACAGGTAGATCAGCCCCAGCATTTT,CASTPLGQVDQPQHF
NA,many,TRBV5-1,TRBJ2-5,TGCGCCAGCAGCGTATTAGGGATTGAGGAGACCCAGTACTTC,CASSVLGIEETQYF
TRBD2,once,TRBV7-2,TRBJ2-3,TGTGCCAGCAGCTTGGTCGGGCGAGCGGGAGTAGATACGCAGTATTTT,CASSLVGRAGVDTQYF
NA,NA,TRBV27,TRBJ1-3,TGTGCCAGCAGTTTAACAGGGCGTTCTGGAAACACCATATATTTT,CASSLTGRSGNTIYF
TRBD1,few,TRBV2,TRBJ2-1,TGTGCCAGCAGTATACAGGGGTACAATGAGCAGTTCTTC,CASSIQGYNEQFF
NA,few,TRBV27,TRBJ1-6,TGTGCCAGCAGTTCCAGGGTGGGGCCATATAATTCACCCCTCCACTTT,CASSSRVGPYNSPLHF
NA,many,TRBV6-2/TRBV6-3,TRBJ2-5,TGTGCCAGCAGGAAGGCTAGACAGACCCAGTACTTC,CASRKARQTQYF
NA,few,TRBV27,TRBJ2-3,TGTGCCAGCAACTCCCGGAGAGGGGTGCCAGATACGCAGTATTTT,CASNSRRGVPDTQYF
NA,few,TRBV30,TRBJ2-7,TGTGCCTGGAGACCCGGGACCACAACCTACGAGCAGTACTTC,CAWRPGTTTYEQYF
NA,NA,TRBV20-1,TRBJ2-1,TGCAGTGCTGGCACAGACTCAGGGCAGTTCTTC,CSAGTDSGQFF
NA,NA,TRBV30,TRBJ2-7,TGTGCCTGGGGTCGGGGAGGGGGTCTCGGAGGAGAGCAGTACTTC,CAWGRGGGLGGEQYF
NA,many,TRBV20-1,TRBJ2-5,TGCAGTGCTACCGGGGGGCCCGAGACCCAGTACTTC,CSATGGPETQYF
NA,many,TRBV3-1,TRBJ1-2,TGTGCCAGCAGCCAAGGATGGGAGGGGAATGGCTACACCTTC,CASSQGWEGNGYTF
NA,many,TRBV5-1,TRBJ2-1,TGCGCCAGCAGCTTGGTTCCAGGAGTCTCCTACAATGAGCAGTTCTTC,CASSLVPGVSYNEQFF
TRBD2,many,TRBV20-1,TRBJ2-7,TGCAGTGCTAGAGATATCGGCGCGGGGGGGCCTTACGAGCAGTACTTC,CSARDIGAGGPYEQYF
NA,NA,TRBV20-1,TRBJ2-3,TGCAGTGCTTCTTTAGCGTCGCATCGGGCGACAGATACGCAGTATTTT,CSASLASHRATDTQYF
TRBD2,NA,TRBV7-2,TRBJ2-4,TGTGCCAGCAGACCACGGGGGGGTGAAAACATTCAGTACTTC,CASRPRGGENIQYF
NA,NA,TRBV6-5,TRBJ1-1,TGTGCCAGCAGTCAGTCAGTGTTGGGCAGAAGTACTGAAGCTTTCTTT,CASSQSVLGRSTEAFF
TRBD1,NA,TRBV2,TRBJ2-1,TGTGCCAGCAGTCCTACGGCGGGACAGGGTCAGCAGTTCTTC,CASSPTAGQGQQFF
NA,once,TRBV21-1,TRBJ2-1,TGTGCCAGCAGCGATGAGCGGGGGGCTACTCCATTCTCCTACAATGAGCAGTTCTTC,CASSDERGATPFSYNEQFF
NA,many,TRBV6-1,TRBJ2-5,TGTGCCAGCAGTGAGGTTCGGGGGACTCAAGAGACCCAGTACTTC,CASSEVRGTQETQYF
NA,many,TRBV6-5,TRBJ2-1,TGTGCCAGCAGTTACGGATCTCCGGTCACCCTCTCCTACAATGAGCAGTTCTTC,CASSYGSPVTLSYNEQFF
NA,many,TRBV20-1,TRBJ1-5,TGCAGTGCTAGAGATTCGGGCGGATCCCTCAGCAATCAGCCCCAGCATTTT,CSARDSGGSLSNQPQHF
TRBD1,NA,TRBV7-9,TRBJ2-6,TGTGCCAGCAGCACTAAAACAGGGGCCCTGACTTTC,CASSTKTGALTF
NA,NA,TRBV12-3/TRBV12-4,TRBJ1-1,TGTGCCAGCAGGCCTCGGGACTGGAACACTGAAGCTTTCTTT,CASRPRDWNTEAFF
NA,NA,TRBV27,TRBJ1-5,TGTGCCAGCAGTTTTTCGGGGTTCAGTCAGCCCCAGCATTTT,CASSFSGFSQPQHF
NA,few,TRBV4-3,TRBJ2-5,TGCGCCAGCAGCCAAGTCGGGCAGGGAGGAAGTGAGCAGTACTTC,CASSQVGQGGSEQYF
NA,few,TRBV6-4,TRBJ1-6,TGTGCCAGCAGCCCGCCTGCGGGGATTAATTCACCCCTCCACTTT,CASSPPAGINSPLHF
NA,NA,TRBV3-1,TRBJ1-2,TGTGCCAGCAGCCAAGTCCCGGGGGTGGGCTACACCTTC,CASSQVPGVGYTF
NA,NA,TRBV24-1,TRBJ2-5,TGTGCCACCAGTTCCCTCTCGACGGAGTCAGAGACCCAGTACTTC,CATSSLSTESETQYF
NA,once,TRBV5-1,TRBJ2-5,TGTGCCAGCAGCTTGAAGGGGTACAATGAGCAGTACTTC,CASSLKGYNEQYF
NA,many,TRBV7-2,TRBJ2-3,TGTGCCAGCAGCTTTGATAAGTGGGCAGATACGCAGTATTTT,CASSFDKWADTQYF
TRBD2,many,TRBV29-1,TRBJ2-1,TGCAGCGCCCTCCGGCGGGGGGACAATGAGCAGTTCTTC,CSALRRGDNEQFF
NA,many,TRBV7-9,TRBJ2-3,TGTGCCAGCAGCCCTCCCCGGGGTACGCAGTATTTT,CASSPPRGTQYF
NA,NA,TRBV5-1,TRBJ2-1,TGCGCCAGCAGGGCAGGAACCTACAATGAGCAGTTCTTC,CASRAGTYNEQFF
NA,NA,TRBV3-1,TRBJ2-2,TGTGCCAGCAGCTCCTCCCGGACTGGGAACACCGGGGAGCTGTTTTTT,CASSSSRTGNTGELFF